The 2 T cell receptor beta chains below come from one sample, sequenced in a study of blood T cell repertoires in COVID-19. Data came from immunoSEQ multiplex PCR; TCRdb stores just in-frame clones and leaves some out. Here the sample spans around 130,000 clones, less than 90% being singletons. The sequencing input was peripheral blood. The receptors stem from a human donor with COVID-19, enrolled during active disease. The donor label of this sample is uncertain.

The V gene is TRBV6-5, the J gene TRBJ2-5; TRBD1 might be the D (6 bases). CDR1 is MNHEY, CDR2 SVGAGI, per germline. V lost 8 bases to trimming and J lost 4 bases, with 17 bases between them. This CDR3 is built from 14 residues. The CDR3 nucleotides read TGTGCCAGCGCTAAGATGGGGGCCCGAGAGACCCAGTACTTC. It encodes CASAKMGARETQYF.

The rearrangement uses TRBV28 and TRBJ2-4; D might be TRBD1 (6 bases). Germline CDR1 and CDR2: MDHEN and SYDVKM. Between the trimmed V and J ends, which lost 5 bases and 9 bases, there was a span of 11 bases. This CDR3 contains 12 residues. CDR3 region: CASSPTGSIQYF. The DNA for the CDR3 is TGTGCCAGCAGTCCAACAGGGAGCATTCAGTACTTC.